The clone carrying this T cell receptor (beta chain) was picked up a small number of times. Its antigen is as yet unknown. This sample stems from a study of T cell repertoires in cytomegalovirus infection. Study summary: Carrying CMV and the relevant HLA type showed in public TCR beta signatures.

Per germline, CDR1 MNHNS and CDR2 SASEGT. The CDR3 is 17 amino acids. Between the trimmed V and J ends, which lost 6 bases and 5 bases, there was a span of 25 bases. Overall study findings and caveats: HLA-C-restricted, CMV-specific TCR beta clonotypes were dominant ex vivo.

In TCRdb, the reads were re-called with MiXCR into one record per CDR3 protein. The table shows more than 350,000 distinct CDR3 sequences, with approximately 31% occurring only once. V usage is TRBV6-1 and J usage is TRBJ1-1; a possible D gene is TRBD1 (5 bases). The sequence derives from a human donor in good health (CMV status not recorded). Some clones in this sample may be carry-over from other donors' samples. Sample: PBMCs. The CDR3 DNA is TGTGCCAGCAGCGGTGGGGACGTTCAACTTCTAAGGACTGAAGCTTTCTTT. It yields the protein CASSGGDVQLLRTEAFF.